Following are 26 T cell receptor beta chains from one sample sequenced in a study of blood T cell repertoires in COVID-19. Sequencing was performed with immunoSEQ multiplex PCR; in TCRdb, only in-frame clones are kept and a portion is missing. Of tens of thousands of clones detected, roughly 87% appear once; the ten largest clones hold less than 3.5%. The sequencing sample was made of peripheral blood. These receptors came from a woman aged 45-59 years with active or convalescent COVID-19.

The rearrangement links TRBV15 to TRBJ2-7; D gene unclear. V lost 8 bases to trimming and J lost 6 bases, with 17 bases between them. CDR1 is LNHNV and CDR2 is YYDKDF in the germline V gene (reference sequence). This CDR3 comprises 13 residues. The CDR3 loop is CATSSHTEVEQYF. For the CDR3, the DNA is TGTGCCACCTCGTCACATACCGAGGTCGAGCAGTACTTC.

The CDR3 bases are TGCAGCGTGACAGGGTTCCTTGGCTATGGCTACACCTTC. It specifies CSVTGFLGYGYTF. The rearrangement uses TRBV29-1 and TRBJ1-2, with 7 bases that match TRBD1. The CDR3 has 13 residues. Germline loops: CDR1 SQVTM, CDR2 ANQGSEA. With V trimmed by 6 bases and J by 4 bases, 8 bases remained unmatched.

This chain uses TRBV3-1 (or the pseudogene TRBV3-2) with TRBJ2-5, with 8 bases identical to TRBD2. The ends lost 0 bases at V and 10 bases at J; junction bases unmatched: 4. The germline CDR1 and CDR2 sequences are LGHDT and YNNKEL (reference sequence). The CDR3 contains 13 residues. The CDR3 is CASSQDPRGGQYF. The CDR3 nucleotides are TGTGCCAGCAGCCAAGATCCCCGGGGGGGCCAGTACTTC.

The chain joins TRBV6-6 to TRBJ1-1; D call uncertain. Trimming left V 6 bases short and J 1 base short, with 18 bases between. The CDR3 has 16 residues. Per the germline V gene, CDR1 is MNHNY and CDR2 is SVGAGI (reference sequence). The CDR3 bases are TGTGCCAGCAGCCACACCTCAGGCCAAGGGAACACTGAAGCTTTCTTT. Translating it yields CASSHTSGQGNTEAFF.

The chain carries TRBV5-6 and TRBJ2-1, with D perhaps TRBD1 (6 bases). Trimming took off 1 base at V and 4 bases at J, with 12 bases between the two ends. This CDR3 contains 15 residues. Looked up from germline, CDR1 is SGHDT and CDR2 is YYEEEE. The CDR3 DNA is TGTGCCAGCAGCTTGCTAGGGGGTTTGTACAATGAGCAGTTCTTC. It translates to CASSLLGGLYNEQFF. The variable domain in full, completed from reference TRBV5-6 and TRBJ2-1, reads DAGVTQSPTHLIKTRGQQVTLRCSPKSGHDTVSWYQQALGQGPQFIFQYYEEEERQRGNFPDRFSGHQFPNYSSELNVNALLLGDSALYLCASSLLGGLYNEQFFGPGTRLTVL.

The chain couples TRBV2 to TRBJ1-5; no firm D call. Germline CDR1 SNHLY, CDR2 FYNNEI. The CDR3 is 13 residues long. V was trimmed by 5 bases and J by 6 bases, leaving 11 bases between them. As DNA, the CDR3 is TGTGCCAGCAGTACCAGGCCGATTCAGCCCCAGCATTTT. Its translation: CASSTRPIQPQHF.

This clone showed up just a few times. This chain uses TRBV25-1 with TRBJ1-3; 9 nucleotides align to TRBD1. CDR1 and CDR2 from the germline V gene are MGHDK and SYGVNS. CDR3 length equals 11 residues. V trimming: 8 bases; J trimming: 7 bases; junction bases outside the gene matches: 0. Written as DNA, the CDR3 is TGTGCCAGCGGACAGGGGAACACCATATATTTT. Protein product: CASGQGNTIYF.

In DNA, the CDR3 is TGTGCCAGCAGCGAGGACAGCCGGCTCAATCAGCCCCAGCATTTT. It specifies CASSEDSRLNQPQHF. J is TRBJ1-5 and V is TRBV7-8; D is possibly TRBD1 (6 bases). Germline CDR1 reads SGHVS; CDR2 reads FQNEAQ. CDR3 length: 15 amino acids. V lost 5 bases and J 3 bases, leaving 14 bases between the germline ends.

This clone was observed a single time. This chain uses TRBV30 with TRBJ2-1; 13 bases agree with TRBD2. Germline V gives CDR1 GTSNPN, CDR2 SVGIG (reference sequence). The CDR3 spans 16 residues. J was trimmed by 9 bases and V by 0 bases; bases with no gene match: 8. CDR3 DNA sequence: TGTGCCTGGAGTGTTTCACTAGCGGGGGGGGGAGTTGAGCAGTTCTTC. Amino acids: CAWSVSLAGGGVEQFF. The full variable domain, rest sourced from reference TRBV30 and TRBJ2-1, is SQTIHQWPATLVQPVGSPLSLECTVEGTSNPNLYWYRQAAGRGLQLLFYSVGIGQISSEVPQNLSASRPQDRQFILSSKKLLLSDSGFYLCAWSVSLAGGGVEQFFGPGTRLTVL.

The rearrangement joins TRBV28 to TRBJ2-5; 12 bases map to TRBD2. The J segment lost 4 bases and the V segment lost 5 bases, leaving 23 bases of the junction unmatched. From germline, CDR1 is MDHEN and CDR2 SYDVKM. This CDR3 has 21 residues. The CDR3 DNA sequence: TGTGCCAGCAGTCCCGACTTTGTATGGGGAGGGCTAGCGGGGGGGCGAGAGACCCAGTACTTC. Protein product: CASSPDFVWGGLAGGRETQYF.

The chain combines TRBV12-5 with TRBJ1-2; D is undetermined. The CDR3 runs to 17 residues. V lost 0 bases, J lost 2 bases, and 16 bases lay in between. Germline V CDR1 and CDR2: LGHNT, FRNRAP. CDR3 sequence (DNA): TGTGCTAGTGGTTTGGTACGGAGAGGGTGGCAGAACTATGGCTACACCTTC. Its protein is CASGLVRRGWQNYGYTF.

This sequence joins TRBV12-5 and TRBJ1-1, with 7 bases identical to TRBD1. Germline trimming cut 6 bases from V and 1 base from J; bases unmatched to any gene: 8. The V gene's germline CDR1 is LGHNT and CDR2 FRNRAP. CDR3 size: 15 residues. The CDR3 loop is CASGNPNRGNTEAFF. The CDR3 DNA reads TGTGCTAGTGGAAACCCCAACAGGGGGAACACTGAAGCTTTCTTT.

The gene calls are TRBV5-6 and TRBJ2-3; D is possibly TRBD2 (5 bases). The CDR3 totals 16 residues. V was pared by 0 bases and J by 3 bases, with 14 bases between. Germline V gene sequence: CDR1 SGHDT, CDR2 YYEEEE. This chain's CDR3 is CASSLGSVRRTDTQYF. The CDR3 coding sequence is TGTGCCAGCAGCTTGGGTTCGGTCCGGAGGACAGATACGCAGTATTTT.

The rearrangement joins TRBV29-1 to TRBJ1-2; no firm D call. V was clipped by 4 bases and J by 4 bases, with 16 bases between them. The CDR3 is 14 residues long. In germline, CDR1 is SQVTM, CDR2 ANQGSEA. The CDR3 reads CSVGSTLRVYGYTF. CDR3 nucleotides: TGCAGCGTTGGGTCTACGTTACGGGTCTATGGCTACACCTTC.

This clone was counted only a few times. The rearrangement joins TRBV5-4 to TRBJ1-3; unclear D gene. Trimming took 5 bases from V and 0 from J, leaving 6 bases between them. CDR1 is SGHNT and CDR2 is YYREEE in the germline V gene (reference sequence). This CDR3 has 13 amino acids. Here the CDR3 reads CASSSSSGNTIYF. DNA for the CDR3: TGTGCCAGCAGTTCCAGCTCTGGAAACACCATATATTTT.

The rearrangement joins TRBV27 to TRBJ2-7; TRBD1 is a possible D gene (6 bases). The CDR3 runs to 13 residues. Trimming stripped 3 bases from V and 1 base from J, with 7 bases between. The germline CDR1 and CDR2 sequences are MNHEY and SMNVEV (reference sequence). DNA for the CDR3: TGTGCCAGCAGTTTCAGGGGATCCTACGAGCAGTACTTC. Translated: CASSFRGSYEQYF.

This clone was picked up many times. This chain uses TRBV18 with TRBJ1-5, with D possibly TRBD1 on 6 matching bases. V was trimmed by 5 bases and J by 3 bases, leaving 14 bases between them. Germline lookup yields CDR1 KGHSH and CDR2 LQKENI. There are 15 residues in the CDR3. The CDR3 DNA is TGTGCCAGCTCATCAGGCGACAGGTTCAATCAGCCCCAGCATTTT. Its translation is CASSSGDRFNQPQHF.

This clone was observed a few times. The chain combines TRBV15 with TRBJ2-1; 8 bases align to TRBD1. The trim removed 3 bases at V and 2 bases at J, leaving 6 bases unmatched. The CDR3 has 16 amino acids. Per the germline V gene, CDR1 is LNHNV and CDR2 is YYDKDF (reference sequence). CDR3 DNA sequence: TGTGCCACCAGCAGCCGGGACAGGTGGGCCTACAATGAGCAGTTCTTC. Amino acid sequence: CATSSRDRWAYNEQFF.

The V and J genes are TRBV7-9 and TRBJ1-5; unclear D gene. Germline V gives CDR1 SEHNR, CDR2 FQNEAQ (reference sequence). V was pared by 1 base and J by 6 bases, with 4 bases between. The length of the CDR3 is 12 residues. CDR3 sequence: CASSLGAQPQHF. The CDR3 DNA reads as TGTGCCAGCAGCTTAGGGGCTCAGCCCCAGCATTTT.

The chain couples TRBV5-5 to TRBJ1-2; D unresolved. CDR1 and CDR2 from the germline V gene are SGHKS and YYEKEE (reference sequence). Between the trimmed V and J ends, which lost 0 bases and 0 bases, there was a span of 6 bases. The CDR3 has 14 residues. This CDR3 reads CASSLGSTNYGYTF. The DNA of the CDR3 is TGTGCCAGCAGCTTGGGCAGTACTAACTATGGCTACACCTTC.

The rearrangement uses TRBV27 and TRBJ1-1, with D perhaps TRBD1 (5 bases). Deletions cut 4 bases from V and 6 bases from J, with 12 bases between. The CDR3 length is 13 residues. The V gene's germline CDR1 is MNHEY and CDR2 SMNVEV (reference sequence). Here the CDR3 DNA reads TGTGCCAGCAGTTCCGCAGGGTCGGCTGAAGCTTTCTTT. Translating gives CASSSAGSAEAFF.

The chain couples TRBV19 to TRBJ1-5; a possible D gene is TRBD1 (5 bases). Germline lookup yields CDR1 LNHDA and CDR2 SQIVND (reference sequence). V lost 4 bases, J lost 0 bases, and 10 bases lay in between. This CDR3 is built from 15 residues. CDR3 residues: CASSTTGDSNQPQHF. CDR3 in DNA: TGTGCCAGTAGTACCACAGGAGATAGCAATCAGCCCCAGCATTTT.

This clone was counted once. V is TRBV29-1 and J is TRBJ1-2, with D possibly matching TRBD1 (5 bases). Germline CDR1 reads SQVTM; CDR2 reads ANQGSEA. The CDR3 is 11 residues long. Trimming stripped 8 bases from V and 7 bases from J, with 14 bases between. CDR3 loop: CSIRGDVGYTF. Written as DNA, the CDR3 is TGCAGCATCCGGGGGGACGTTGGCTACACCTTC. Combining the CDR3 with reference TRBV29-1 and TRBJ1-2 gives the whole variable domain SAVISQKPSRDICQRGTSLTIQCQVDSQVTMMFWYRQQPGQSLTLIATANQGSEATYESGFVIDKFPISRPNLTFSTLTVSNMSPEDSSIYLCSIRGDVGYTFGSGTRLTVV.

The chain uses TRBV11-3 and TRBJ2-1, with 7 bases that match TRBD1. Losses at the gene ends were 4 bases for V and 6 bases for J; bases not matched to a gene: 3. Looked up from germline, CDR1 is SGHNT and CDR2 is YENEEA. The CDR3 consists of 13 residues. CDR3 amino acids: CASSSRGRNEQFF. The CDR3 nucleotides read TGTGCCAGCAGCTCGAGGGGGCGCAATGAGCAGTTCTTC. Drawing the rest from reference TRBV11-3 and TRBJ2-1, the complete variable domain is EAGVVQSPRYKIIEKKQPVAFWCNPISGHNTLYWYLQNLGQGPELLIRYENEEAVDDSQLPKDRFSAERLKGVDSTLKIQPAELGDSAVYLCASSSRGRNEQFFGPGTRLTVL.

The V and J genes are TRBV18 and TRBJ2-7; TRBD2 is a possible D gene (6 bases). CDR1 is KGHSH and CDR2 is LQKENI in the germline V gene. There are 14 residues in the CDR3. Trimming took off 2 bases at V and 2 bases at J, with 10 bases between the two ends. The chain's CDR3 is CASSPLEGAYEQYF. CDR3 nucleotide sequence: TGTGCCAGCTCACCATTGGAGGGTGCCTACGAGCAGTACTTC.

The chain carries TRBV27 and TRBJ1-2, with a possible D match to TRBD1 (5 bases). This CDR3 region has 16 residues. CDR1 and CDR2 from the germline V gene are MNHEY and SMNVEV (reference sequence). V gave up 0 bases and J gave up 2 bases, with 13 bases separating them. The CDR3: CASSLSIRGTNYGYTF. The CDR3 nucleotides are TGTGCCAGCAGTTTATCGATTCGGGGGACCAACTATGGCTACACCTTC.